One sample yielded the 2 T cell receptor beta chains listed below, sequenced in a study of T cell responses to AZD1222 COVID-19 vaccine. Method: immunoSEQ multiplex PCR; TCRdb's copy keeps in-frame clones and lacks some. The profile shows around 150,000 clones, more than 85% of them singletons. The sample here was peripheral blood, taken 28 days after the second AZD1222 dose. The receptors stem from an adult who received the AZD1222 COVID-19 vaccine.

V gene TRBV3-1 (or the pseudogene TRBV3-2) combines with J gene TRBJ1-1; D remains ambiguous. CDR3 size: 15 residues. Germline V gene data show CDR1 as LGHDT and CDR2 as YNNKEL (reference sequence). The V end lost 1 base, the J end lost 1 base, and 10 bases lay between the germline ends. CDR3: CASSQGLEGNTEAFF. CDR3 bases: TGTGCCAGCAGCCAAGGGTTGGAGGGGAACACTGAAGCTTTCTTT.

This chain connects TRBV28 to TRBJ1-6; tentative D call: TRBD1 (5 bases). The V end was cut by 7 bases, the J end by 0 bases, with 7 bases between. Germline CDR1 reads MDHEN; CDR2 reads SYDVKM. The CDR3 extends over 14 amino acids. The CDR3 sequence: CASTGGSYNSPLHF. The CDR3 nucleotides are TGTGCCAGCACCGGGGGCTCCTATAATTCACCCCTCCACTTT. The full variable domain, its missing parts supplied by reference TRBV28 and TRBJ1-6, is DVKVTQSSRYLVKRTGEKVFLECVQDMDHENMFWYRQDPGLGLRLIYFSYDVKMKEKGDIPEGYSVSREKKERFSLILESASTNQTSMYLCASTGGSYNSPLHFGNGTRLTVT.